Listed here is a single T cell receptor beta chain. A multiplex PCR was run with 60 Vbeta primers and 13 Jbeta primers. Clones were sequenced by immunoSEQ multiplex PCR, and TCRdb holds only the in-frame ones, with some missing. Altogether approximately 120,000 clones are present, 60% to 75% being singletons, with the ten largest covering roughly 4%. The data are from a study of cytomegalovirus exposure and HLA in healthy donors. The V end was cut by 1 base, the J end by 2 bases, with 9 bases between. CDR3 length: 14 residues. CDR1 and CDR2 (germline): SGHTA, FQGNSA. The sequencing sample was made of PBMCs. This chain uses TRBV7-2 with TRBJ2-7, with TRBD1 as a possible D gene (5 bases). The clonotype was recovered from a woman between 50 and 59 years old in good health and CMV-seropositive. The CDR3 sequence is CASSLEAGTYEQYF. CDR3 bases: TGTGCCAGCAGCTTAGAGGCAGGGACCTACGAGCAGTACTTC.